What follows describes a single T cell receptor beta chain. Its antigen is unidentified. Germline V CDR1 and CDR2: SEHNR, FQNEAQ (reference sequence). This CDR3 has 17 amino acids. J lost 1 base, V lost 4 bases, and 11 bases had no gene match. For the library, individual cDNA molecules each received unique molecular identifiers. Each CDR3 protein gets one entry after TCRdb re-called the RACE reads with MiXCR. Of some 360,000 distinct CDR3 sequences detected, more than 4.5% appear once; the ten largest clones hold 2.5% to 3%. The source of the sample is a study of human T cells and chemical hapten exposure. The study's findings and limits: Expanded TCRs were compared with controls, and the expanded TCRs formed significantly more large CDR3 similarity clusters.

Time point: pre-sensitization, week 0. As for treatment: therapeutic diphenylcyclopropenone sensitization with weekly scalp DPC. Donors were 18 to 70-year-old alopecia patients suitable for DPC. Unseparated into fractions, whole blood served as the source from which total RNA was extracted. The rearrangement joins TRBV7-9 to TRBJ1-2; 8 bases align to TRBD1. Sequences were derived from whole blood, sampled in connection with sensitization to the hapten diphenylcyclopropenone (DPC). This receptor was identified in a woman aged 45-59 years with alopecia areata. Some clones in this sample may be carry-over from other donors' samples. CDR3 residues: CASSSRSPGQDNYGYTF. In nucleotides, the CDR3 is TGTGCCAGCAGCTCTAGGTCGCCGGGACAGGATAACTATGGCTACACCTTC.